The rows below give T cell receptor beta chains drawn from one sample of a study of radiation and T cells in renal cell carcinoma. Assay used: immunoSEQ multiplex PCR; TCRdb lists only in-frame clones, some missing. Of roughly 92,000 clones listed, roughly 82% are singletons. The sequencing here drew on blood, taken from a patient whose treatment included radiotherapy and nephrectomy. The receptors were sampled from a man aged 55 to 70 with renal cell carcinoma. The CDR3 runs from the conserved cysteine through the conserved F or W. The D gene is left open where the match is weak. Size tells how often a clone was seen (once, few, many) or the class of an expanded clone, and some rows leave it out.

d_gene | j_gene | v_gene | abundance | CDR3nt | CDR3aa
TRBD2 | TRBJ2-2 | TRBV29-1 | NA | TGCAGCGTAGCGGGAGAGTTCCGGGACACCGGGGAGCTGTTTTTT | CSVAGEFRDTGELFF
NA | TRBJ1-1 | TRBV4-3 | NA | TGCGCCAGCAGCCATGGGCTCGACAGGCCCAACACTGAAGCTTTCTTT | CASSHGLDRPNTEAFF
TRBD2 | TRBJ2-5 | TRBV6-1 | NA | TGTGCCAGCAGTGCCCTATGGGGTGGGGCGGGAGTGGAGACCCAGTACTTC | CASSALWGGAGVETQYF
TRBD1 | TRBJ1-2 | TRBV27 | NA | TGTGCCAGCAGATCACAGGGGGCATGGGGCTACACCTTC | CASRSQGAWGYTF
NA | TRBJ1-5 | TRBV5-1 | NA | TGCGCCAGCAGCTTGTACAGCGATCAGCCCCAGCATTTT | CASSLYSDQPQHF
NA | TRBJ1-2 | TRBV6-1 | NA | TGTGCCAGCAGCCTCGGGGTTGGCTACACCTTC | CASSLGVGYTF
NA | TRBJ1-4 | TRBV7-8 | once | TGTGCCAGCAGCCCCCGGACCAACGGATTAACGCGGAATGAAAAACTGTTTTTT | CASSPRTNGLTRNEKLFF
TRBD1 | TRBJ2-7 | TRBV20-1 | NA | TGCAGTGCTGACAGGGGGAGCGAGCAGTACTTC | CSADRGSEQYF
NA | TRBJ1-1 | TRBV27 | NA | TGTGCCAGCAGTTTTACCATCCTCACTGAAGCTTTCTTT | CASSFTILTEAFF
TRBD2 | TRBJ2-7 | TRBV13 | NA | TGTGCCAGCAGCTTAGGTAGCGGGAGGGTAAGAGAGCAGTACTTC | CASSLGSGRVREQYF
TRBD1 | TRBJ2-7 | TRBV5-1 | NA | TGCGCCAGCAGCCCCTCCGGGACAGACCTCTACGAGCAGTACTTC | CASSPSGTDLYEQYF
NA | TRBJ1-1 | TRBV29-1 | NA | TGCAGCGTTGAAGGAGGGAGGACTGAAGCTTTCTTT | CSVEGGRTEAFF
NA | TRBJ2-3 | TRBV7-9 | NA | TGTGCCAGCAGCTTCCAGGGTACAGATACGCAGTATTTT | CASSFQGTDTQYF
TRBD2 | TRBJ2-2 | TRBV28 | NA | TGTGCCAGCAGGGTTGCGGGAGGGACCGGGGAGCTGTTTTTT | CASRVAGGTGELFF
TRBD1 | TRBJ1-1 | TRBV7-6 | NA | TGTGCCAGCAGCCGAAACCGACAGGGGCTGAACACTGAAGCTTTCTTT | CASSRNRQGLNTEAFF
TRBD1 | TRBJ2-7 | TRBV28 | NA | TGTGCCAGCAGGAACCGACAGGGTCTCTACGAGCAGTACTTC | CASRNRQGLYEQYF
NA | TRBJ1-2 | TRBV4-3 | NA | TGCGCCAGCAGCCAAGGGTATGGGGGTGGCTACACCTTC | CASSQGYGGGYTF
NA | TRBJ2-5 | TRBV14 | NA | TGTGCCAGCAGCCAAGCCCTGGAGACCCAGTACTTC | CASSQALETQYF
TRBD2 | TRBJ2-7 | TRBV10-3 | NA | TGTGCCATCAGTGGGCAGTCGGGACTAGCGGGAGGAAAACCGTACGAGCAGTACTTC | CAISGQSGLAGGKPYEQYF
TRBD2 | TRBJ2-7 | TRBV7-2 | NA | TGTGCCAGCAGCTTAGCCGCTAGCGGGAGATGGTACGAGCAGTACTTC | CASSLAASGRWYEQYF
NA | TRBJ1-1 | TRBV6-1 | NA | TGTGCCAGCAGTGCGTTCGGGGAGGGCTTTGAAGCTTTCTTT | CASSAFGEGFEAFF
TRBD2 | TRBJ2-2 | TRBV13 | NA | TGTGCCAGCAGCTCCTCCTTTAGCGGGAGGACATTCACCGGGGAGCTGTTTTTT | CASSSSFSGRTFTGELFF
TRBD1 | TRBJ1-4 | TRBV6-6 | NA | TGTGCCAGCAGTTACTCCGAGACAGGGAGCGAAAAACTGTTTTTT | CASSYSETGSEKLFF
NA | TRBJ2-7 | TRBV27 | NA | TGTGCCAGCAGTCCCTCAGGGACCTACGAGCAGTACTTC | CASSPSGTYEQYF
NA | TRBJ2-7 | TRBV15 | once | TGTGCCACCAGCAGAGATCTAGCTAGCAACTACGAGCAGTACTTC | CATSRDLASNYEQYF
NA | TRBJ2-7 | TRBV7-2 | NA | TGTGCCAGCAGCCGGGGGTCCTACGAGCAGTACTTC | CASSRGSYEQYF
TRBD1 | TRBJ1-4 | TRBV30 | NA | TGTGCCTGGAGGACCGGGACAGTGAATGAAAAACTGTTTTTT | CAWRTGTVNEKLFF
TRBD1 | TRBJ2-1 | TRBV27 | NA | TGTGCCAGCAGTTTGAGCGCGACAGGGCTTTCCTCCTACAATGAGCAGTTCTTC | CASSLSATGLSSYNEQFF
NA | TRBJ2-7 | TRBV7-2 | NA | TGTGCCAGCAGCTTAGATTGGGTTGGGGAGCAGTACTTC | CASSLDWVGEQYF
NA | TRBJ1-1 | TRBV7-9 | NA | TGTGCCAGCAGCTTAGGGGGGATGAGCACTGAAGCTTTCTTT | CASSLGGMSTEAFF
NA | TRBJ2-5 | TRBV14 | NA | TGTGCCAGCAGCCTCCAAGAGACCCAGTACTTC | CASSLQETQYF
TRBD1 | TRBJ2-7 | TRBV2 | NA | TGTGCCAGCAGGGGGACAGGGGGTGCCTACGAGCAGTACTTC | CASRGTGGAYEQYF
TRBD1 | TRBJ1-1 | TRBV6-5 | NA | TGTGCCAGCAGCGGACAGGGGGAAGTCTTTGAAGCTTTCTTT | CASSGQGEVFEAFF